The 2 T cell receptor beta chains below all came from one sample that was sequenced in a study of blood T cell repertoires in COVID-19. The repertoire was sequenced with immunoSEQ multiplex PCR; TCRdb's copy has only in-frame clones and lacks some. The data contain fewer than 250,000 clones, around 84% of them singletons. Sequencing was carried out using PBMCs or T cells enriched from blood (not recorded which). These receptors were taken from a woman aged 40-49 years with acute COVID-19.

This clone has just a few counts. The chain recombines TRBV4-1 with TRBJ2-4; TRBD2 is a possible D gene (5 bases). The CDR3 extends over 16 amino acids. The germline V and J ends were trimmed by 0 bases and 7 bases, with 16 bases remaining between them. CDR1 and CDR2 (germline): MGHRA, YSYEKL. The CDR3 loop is CASSQEWGDLRNIQYF. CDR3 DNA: TGCGCCAGCAGCCAAGAATGGGGAGACCTAAGGAACATTCAGTACTTC.

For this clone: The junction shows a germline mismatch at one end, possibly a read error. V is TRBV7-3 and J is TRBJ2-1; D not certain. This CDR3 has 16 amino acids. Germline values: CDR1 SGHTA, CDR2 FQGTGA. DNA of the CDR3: TGTGCCAGCAGCTTCCCGCGCCTAGACTCCCACAATGAGCAGTTCTTC. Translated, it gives CASSFPRLDSHNEQFF.